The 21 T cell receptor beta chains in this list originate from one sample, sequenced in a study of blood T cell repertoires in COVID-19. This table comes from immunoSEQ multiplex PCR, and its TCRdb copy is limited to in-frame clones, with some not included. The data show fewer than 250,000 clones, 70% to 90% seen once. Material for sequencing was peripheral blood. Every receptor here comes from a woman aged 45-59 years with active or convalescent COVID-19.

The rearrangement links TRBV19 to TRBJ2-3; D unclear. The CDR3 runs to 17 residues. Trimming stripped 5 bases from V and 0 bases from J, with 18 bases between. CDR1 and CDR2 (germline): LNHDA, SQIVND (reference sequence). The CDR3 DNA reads TGTGCCAGTAGTCCTCACCCCATACGAACTAGCACAGATACGCAGTATTTT. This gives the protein CASSPHPIRTSTDTQYF. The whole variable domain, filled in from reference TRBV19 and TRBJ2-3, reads DGGITQSPKYLFRKEGQNVTLSCEQNLNHDAMYWYRQDPGQGLRLIYYSQIVNDFQKGDIAEGYSVSREKKESFPLTVTSAQKNPTAFYLCASSPHPIRTSTDTQYFGPGTRLTVL.

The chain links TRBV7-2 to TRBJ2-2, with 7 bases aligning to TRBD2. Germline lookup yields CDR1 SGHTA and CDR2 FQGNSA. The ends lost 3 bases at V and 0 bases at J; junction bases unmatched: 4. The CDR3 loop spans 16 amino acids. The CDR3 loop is CASSFGLAANTGELFF. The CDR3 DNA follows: TGTGCCAGCAGCTTTGGGCTAGCGGCGAACACCGGGGAGCTGTTTTTT.

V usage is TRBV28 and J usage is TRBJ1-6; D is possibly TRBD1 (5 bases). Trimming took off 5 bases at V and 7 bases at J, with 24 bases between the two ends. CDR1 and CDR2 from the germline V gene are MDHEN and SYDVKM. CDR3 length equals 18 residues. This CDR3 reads CASSDVAGRTGKNSPLHF. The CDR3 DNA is TGTGCCAGCAGTGATGTGGCGGGGCGCACAGGCAAAAATTCACCCCTCCACTTT.

The CDR3 DNA sequence: TGTGCCAGCAGCTTAGAGACTGGTGGGGCCAACGTCCTGACTTTC. Encoded protein: CASSLETGGANVLTF. The chain recombines TRBV7-2 with TRBJ2-6; D call uncertain. CDR1 and CDR2 (germline): SGHTA, FQGNSA. The CDR3 is 15 residues long. Trimming removed 1 base from V and 3 bases from J, with 7 bases in between.

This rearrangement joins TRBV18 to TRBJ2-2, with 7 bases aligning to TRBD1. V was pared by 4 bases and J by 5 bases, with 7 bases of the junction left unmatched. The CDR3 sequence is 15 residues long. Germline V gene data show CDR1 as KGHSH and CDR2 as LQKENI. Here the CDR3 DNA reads TGTGCCAGCTCACGTCGGCAGGGGGAAACCGGGGAGCTGTTTTTT. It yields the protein CASSRRQGETGELFF.

The CDR3 loop reads CASTDSPQPGAEAFF. CDR3 DNA sequence: TGTGCCAGCACCGACAGCCCCCAGCCAGGGGCTGAAGCTTTCTTT. This chain links TRBV7-9 with TRBJ1-1; D might be TRBD1 (6 bases). Trimming removed 7 bases from V and 6 bases from J, with 21 bases in between. This CDR3 has 15 amino acids. Germline assignment: CDR1 SEHNR and CDR2 FQNEAQ (reference sequence).

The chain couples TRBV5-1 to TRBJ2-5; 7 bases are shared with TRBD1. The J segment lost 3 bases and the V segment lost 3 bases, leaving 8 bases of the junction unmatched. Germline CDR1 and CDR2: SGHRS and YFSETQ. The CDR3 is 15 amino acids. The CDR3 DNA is TGCGCCAGCAGCTCGGGACAGAGAATTAAAGAGACCCAGTACTTC. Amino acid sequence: CASSSGQRIKETQYF.

The CDR3 DNA reads TGTGCCAGCAGCTCCGGTACGGCTGGGCGGGGGTCCTACGAGCAGTACTTC. Amino acids: CASSSGTAGRGSYEQYF. The chain is built from TRBV7-9 and TRBJ2-7; 7 bases align to TRBD2. V shed 4 bases and J 1 base; nucleotides not matched to a gene: 13. CDR1 and CDR2 (germline): SEHNR, FQNEAQ (reference sequence). The CDR3 is 17 amino acids.

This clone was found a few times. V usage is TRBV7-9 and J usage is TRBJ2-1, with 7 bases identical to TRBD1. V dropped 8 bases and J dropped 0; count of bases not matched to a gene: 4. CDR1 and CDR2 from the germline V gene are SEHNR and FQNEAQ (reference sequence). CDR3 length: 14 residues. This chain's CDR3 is CASEGAGSYNEQFF. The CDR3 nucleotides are TGTGCCAGCGAGGGGGCGGGCTCCTACAATGAGCAGTTCTTC.

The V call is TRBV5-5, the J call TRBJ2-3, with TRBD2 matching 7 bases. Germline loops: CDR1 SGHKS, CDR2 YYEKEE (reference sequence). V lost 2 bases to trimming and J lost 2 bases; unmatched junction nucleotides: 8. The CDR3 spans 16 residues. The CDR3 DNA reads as TGTGCCAGCAGCTTATGGGAGGGAGGGGACACAGATACGCAGTATTTT. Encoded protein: CASSLWEGGDTDTQYF.

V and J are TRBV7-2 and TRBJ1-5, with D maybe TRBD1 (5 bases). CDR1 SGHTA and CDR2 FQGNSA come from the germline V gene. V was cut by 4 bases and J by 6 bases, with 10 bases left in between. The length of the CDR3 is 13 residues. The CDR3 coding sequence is TGTGCCAGCAGCTCGGGACTGGCTCAGCCCCAGCATTTT. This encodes CASSSGLAQPQHF.

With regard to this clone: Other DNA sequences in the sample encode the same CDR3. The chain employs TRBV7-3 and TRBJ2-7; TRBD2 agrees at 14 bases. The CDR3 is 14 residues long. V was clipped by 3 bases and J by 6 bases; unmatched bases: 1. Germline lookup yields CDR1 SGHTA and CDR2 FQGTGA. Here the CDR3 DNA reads TGTGCCAGCAGCTTGGGGACTAGCGGGAGCGAGCAGTACTTC. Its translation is CASSLGTSGSEQYF.

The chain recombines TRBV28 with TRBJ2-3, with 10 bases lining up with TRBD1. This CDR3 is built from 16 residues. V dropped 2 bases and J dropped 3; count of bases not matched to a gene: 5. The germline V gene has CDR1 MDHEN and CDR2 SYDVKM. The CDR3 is CASSLPTGGGTDTQYF. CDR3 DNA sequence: TGTGCCAGCAGTTTACCGACAGGGGGCGGGACAGATACGCAGTATTTT. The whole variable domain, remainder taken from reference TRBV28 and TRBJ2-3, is DVKVTQSSRYLVKRTGEKVFLECVQDMDHENMFWYRQDPGLGLRLIYFSYDVKMKEKGDIPEGYSVSREKKERFSLILESASTNQTSMYLCASSLPTGGGTDTQYFGPGTRLTVL.

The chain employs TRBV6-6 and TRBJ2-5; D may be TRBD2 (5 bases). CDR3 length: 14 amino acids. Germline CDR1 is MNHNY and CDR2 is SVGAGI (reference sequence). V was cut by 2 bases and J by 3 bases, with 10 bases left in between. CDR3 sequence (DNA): TGTGCCAGCAGTTACGGAGGAGCAGAAGAGACCCAGTACTTC. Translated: CASSYGGAEETQYF.

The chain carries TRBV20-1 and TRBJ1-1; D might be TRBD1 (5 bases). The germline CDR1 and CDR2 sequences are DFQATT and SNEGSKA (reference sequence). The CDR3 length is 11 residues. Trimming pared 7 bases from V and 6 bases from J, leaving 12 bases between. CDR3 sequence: CSGHRFAEAFF. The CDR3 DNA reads TGCAGTGGACACAGGTTCGCTGAAGCTTTCTTT.

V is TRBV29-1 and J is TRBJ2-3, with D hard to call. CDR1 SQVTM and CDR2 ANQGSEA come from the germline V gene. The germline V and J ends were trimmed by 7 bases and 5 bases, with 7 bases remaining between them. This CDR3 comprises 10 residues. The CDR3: CSAPVDTQYF. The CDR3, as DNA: TGCAGCGCCCCAGTAGATACGCAGTATTTT.

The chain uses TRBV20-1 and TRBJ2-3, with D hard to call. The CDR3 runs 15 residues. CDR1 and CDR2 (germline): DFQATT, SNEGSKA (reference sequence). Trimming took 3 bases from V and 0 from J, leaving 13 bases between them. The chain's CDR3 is CSASVRSTSTDTQYF. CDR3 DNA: TGCAGTGCTAGTGTCCGGAGCACTAGCACAGATACGCAGTATTTT.

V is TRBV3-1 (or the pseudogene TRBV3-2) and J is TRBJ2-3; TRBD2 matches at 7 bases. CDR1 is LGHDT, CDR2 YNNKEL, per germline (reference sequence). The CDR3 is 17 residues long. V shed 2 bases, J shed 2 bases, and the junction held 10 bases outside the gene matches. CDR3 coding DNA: TGTGCCAGCAGCCAACCGGGGACTACCAAAAACACAGATACGCAGTATTTT. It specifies CASSQPGTTKNTDTQYF.

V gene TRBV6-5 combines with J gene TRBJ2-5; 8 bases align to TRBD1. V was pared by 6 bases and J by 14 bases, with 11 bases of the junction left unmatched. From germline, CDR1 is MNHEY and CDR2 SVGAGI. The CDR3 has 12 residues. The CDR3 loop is CASRGQGQESYF. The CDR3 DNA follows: TGTGCCAGCAGAGGACAGGGTCAAGAGTCCTACTTC.

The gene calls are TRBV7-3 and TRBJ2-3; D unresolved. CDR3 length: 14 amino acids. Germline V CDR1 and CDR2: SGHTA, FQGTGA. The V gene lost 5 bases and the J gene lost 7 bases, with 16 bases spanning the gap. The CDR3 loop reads CASSPNPVTHTQYF. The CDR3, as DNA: TGTGCCAGCAGCCCGAACCCGGTCACGCATACGCAGTATTTT.

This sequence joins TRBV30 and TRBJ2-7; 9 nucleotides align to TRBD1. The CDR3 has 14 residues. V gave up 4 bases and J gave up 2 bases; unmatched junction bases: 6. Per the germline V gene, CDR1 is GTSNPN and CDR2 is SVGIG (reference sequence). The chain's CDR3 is CAWKKGQGTYEQYF. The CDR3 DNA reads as TGTGCCTGGAAGAAGGGACAGGGCACCTACGAGCAGTACTTC.